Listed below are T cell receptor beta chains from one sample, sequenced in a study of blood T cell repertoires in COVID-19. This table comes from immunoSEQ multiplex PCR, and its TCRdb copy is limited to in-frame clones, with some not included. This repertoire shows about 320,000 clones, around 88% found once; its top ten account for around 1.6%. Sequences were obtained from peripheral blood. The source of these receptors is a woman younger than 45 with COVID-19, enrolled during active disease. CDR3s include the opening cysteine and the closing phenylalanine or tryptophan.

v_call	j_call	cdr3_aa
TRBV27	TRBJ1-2	CASSFRTGFGYTF
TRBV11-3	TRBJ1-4	CASSLHGMGRGDTKLFF
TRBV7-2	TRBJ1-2	CASSLGQGNYGYTF
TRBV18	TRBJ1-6	CASSPPRDRGSSPLHF
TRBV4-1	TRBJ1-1	CASSPSGRTEAFF
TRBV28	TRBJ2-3	CASSETSGAYTDTQYF
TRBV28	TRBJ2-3	CASSLRQGSTDTQYF
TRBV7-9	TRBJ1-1	CASSGEGRNTEAFF
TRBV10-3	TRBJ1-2	CAIRDRANYGYTF
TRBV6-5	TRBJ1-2	CASTNRGIPLGYTF
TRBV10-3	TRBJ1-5	CAISPRRAGGLQPQHF
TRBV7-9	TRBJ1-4	CASSLAGGELFF
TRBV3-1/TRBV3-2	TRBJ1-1	CASSQGQGRWTEAFF
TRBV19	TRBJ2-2	CASSMTQRGHTGELFF
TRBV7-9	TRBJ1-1	CADGRGEAFF
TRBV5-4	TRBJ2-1	CASSLRPRLADEQFF
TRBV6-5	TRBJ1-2	CASSYREQGLNGYTF
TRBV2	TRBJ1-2	CASSGRGEGYTF
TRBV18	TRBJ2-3	CASSPGSRGTGDTQYF
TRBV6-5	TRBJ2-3	CASSTGVGRSDTQYF
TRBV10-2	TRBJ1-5	CASSEGVVSNQPQHF
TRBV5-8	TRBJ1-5	CASSSGGRGGNQPQHF
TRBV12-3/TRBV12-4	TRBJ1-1	CASNPDRGTEAFF
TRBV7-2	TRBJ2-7	CASSLEARLYEQYF
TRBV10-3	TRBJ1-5	CAISDDRLSNQPQHF
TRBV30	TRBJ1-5	CAWSGQGVMPQHF
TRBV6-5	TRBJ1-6	CASSPQYGGSPLHF
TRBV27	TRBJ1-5	CASSLTDRGGQPQHF
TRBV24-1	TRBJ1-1	CATRDRGYTEAFF
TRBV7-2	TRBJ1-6	CASSLGTGNSPLHF
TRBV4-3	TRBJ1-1	CASSQDQGPNTEAFF
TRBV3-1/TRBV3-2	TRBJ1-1	CASSRARGGTEAFF
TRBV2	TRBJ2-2	CASRFRGQNTGELFF
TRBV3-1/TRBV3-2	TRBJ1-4	CASSTRDIREKLFF
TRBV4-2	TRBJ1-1	CASSLPRAQGGTEAFF
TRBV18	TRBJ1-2	CASSQQGDYGYTF
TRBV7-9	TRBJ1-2	CASSFPGQGLSLGYTF
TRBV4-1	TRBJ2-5	CASSQDLLAGKQETQYF
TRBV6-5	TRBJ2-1	CASSFQGVSEQFF
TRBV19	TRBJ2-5	CASSTSPRTSGAAKGGETQYF
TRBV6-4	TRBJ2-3	CASSGEGGADTQYF